This T cell receptor (beta chain) emerged from a study of shared clonotypes between healthy human individuals (dated by TCRdb to the early 2020s). About the investigation overall: The cohort comprised a couple of women and a few men aged 18 to 49 years. For each donor, three plates each were used for CD4 naive and CD4 memory, two plates were used for CD8 naive, and one plate was used for CD8 memory. Blood TCR repertoires of roughly five healthy adults were deeply sequenced to estimate repertoire size and the extent of clonotype sharing between individuals. To increase sequencing depth and limit assay-specific biases, different laboratories used diverse techniques to prepare libraries and sequence TCR repertoires. Per donor, leukapheresis produced somewhere between about 0.9 and 9.5 billion PBMCs. Beyond this particular receptor, the publication reports: When a few donors were compared, the shared fraction of clonotypes was about 5.4% for naive CD4, 3% to 4% for naive CD8, roughly 2.5% for memory CD4, and 0.4% for memory CD8. Naive subsets generally had larger estimated clonotype richness than memory subsets did. Based on pairwise subsampling, the degree of clonotype sharing among donors was expected to be affected by sequencing depth. Compared with non-shared clonotypes, clonotypes shared by all four sorted-subset donors had higher generation probabilities. Only blood was sampled, and tissue TCR repertoires likely differ from those in blood. Even with the large sequencing depth, rarefaction of the sorted-subset datasets indicated that sequencing was incomplete. The genetic and exposure-history diversity represented was limited by the small number of donors.

As to this clone: Its specific antigen is unknown. No quality values exist for individual bases; no much larger clone is one base distant.

Using the deep immunoSEQ assay, multiplex PCR amplified TCR CDR3 regions from genomic DNA. For each cell subset, the extracted genomic DNA was distributed evenly across all wells of several immunoSEQ 96-well plates, and each plate served as one replicate. For sorted subsets, approximately 0.2 ug of genomic DNA, equivalent to roughly 30,000 T cell genomes, went into each replicate PCR. Purified libraries were quantified with a Qubit 3.0 fluorometer, sized on a Bioanalyzer 2100, and re-quantified with the KAPA Library Quantification kit. Each immunoSEQ 96-well plate was sequenced on its own single-read 150-cycle Illumina NextSeq 550 flow cell. Regarding the original processing steps: Because the immunoSEQ output held only junctional sequences and lacked quality scores, the filtering could not match the filtering applied to full-length reads. To assign V/J genes and CDR3, sequences were annotated against IMGT germline references using PyIR, a Python wrapper for IgBLAST v1.9. Any read was removed if the V/J assignment was weak (E-value above 1e-6), the CDR3 was missing, or the read contained stop codons, out-of-frame junctions, or ambiguous translated residues. V3J clonotypes were defined as sequences sharing an identical inferred V gene, J gene, and CDR3 amino acid sequence. To compute the percentage overlap between repertoires, the number of shared unique clonotypes was divided by the size of the smaller repertoire. Three approaches were used to assess repertoire richness: RTK rarefaction, the Chao1 estimator, and Recon v2.1 estimates of unobserved clonotypes. For all TCRbeta clonotypes obtained by the gDNA method from several donors, generation probabilities were computed with OLGA. TCRdb took this table from immuneACCESS and kept in-frame rearrangements with V and J called. Such tables lack part of the clones; where checked against another copy, unresolved V genes explain under half of the gap, and the rest is unexplained. Clonal size and the V and J genes are those of that table, whereas D and trimming came from the DNA. The sample profile shows about 580,000 clones; about 98% of them were found once. The ten top clones hold roughly 0.29% of the sample.

For the CD8 naive samples, CD45RO-negative cells were positively selected for CCR7, yielding a CD45RA+CCR7+ population from which TemRA cells were excluded. The donors were healthy, HIV-negative adults with no recently reported acute infections or vaccinations. Every donor was a Caucasian adult residing in Nashville, Tennessee, USA. Blood was obtained by leukapheresis, after which PBMCs were separated by Ficoll-Histopaque density gradient centrifugation and cryopreserved in liquid nitrogen vapor phase. Analytical flow cytometry was used to check the purity and quantity of every magnetically sorted T cell population. Genomic DNA was isolated from each sorted fraction and quantified by UV absorbance on a Nanodrop 2000c. Based on the germline V gene, the CDR1 and CDR2 sequences are SGHVS and FQNEAQ. Reading from cysteine to phenylalanine, the CDR3 counts 16 amino acids. The DNA shown is the 48-base CDR3, in frame from base 1. Germline trimming amounts to 5 bases on V and 0 bases on J, with 6 as the count of junction bases outside the gene matches.

The chain is made from TRBV7-8 and TRBJ2-7; 11 central nucleotides agree with TRBD2. The TCR comes from a man under 40 in good health. Sequencing was done on a sample of naive CD8+ T cells sorted from blood. Read against the paper, the sample's cell subset or site label means: CD45RA+CCR7+. The CDR3 region: CASSPLLAGGSYEQYF. Here is the DNA: TGTGCCAGCAGCCCCTTGCTAGCGGGAGGCTCCTACGAGCAGTACTTC. This CDR3, with the reference TRBV7-8 and TRBJ2-7 proteins standing in past its ends, gives the full variable domain GAGVSQSPRYKVAKRGQDVALRCDPISGHVSLFWYQQALGQGPEFLTYFQNEAQLDKSGLPSDRFFAERPEGSVSTLKIQRTQQEDSAVYLCASSPLLAGGSYEQYFGPGTRLTVT.